This entry describes one T cell receptor beta chain. With 0 bases removed from V and 3 bases from J, the gap between germline ends came to 13 bases. The CDR3 runs to 16 residues. Germline V gene lookup returns CDR1 WNHNN and CDR2 SYGVQD (reference sequence). These data belong to a study of T cell responses to AZD1222 COVID-19 vaccine. Clones were sequenced by immunoSEQ multiplex PCR, and TCRdb holds only the in-frame ones, with some missing. The sample yields about 100,000 clones, approximately 90% seen once. The sequence derives from an adult in good health. The sample here was peripheral blood, taken on day 0 of AZD1222 vaccination. V usage is TRBV10-1 and J usage is TRBJ2-3, with unresolved D. The CDR3 coding sequence is TGCGCCAGCAGTGAGTCCCAGGCTATAGTTACAGATACGCAGTATTTT. Its protein product is CASSESQAIVTDTQYF.